The 9 T cell receptor beta chains below were found in one sample sequenced in a study of CD8 T cells in ankylosing spondylitis. Notes on the study in general: Ankylosing spondylitis blood seemed to carry a telltale TCR beta motif made of eight highly homologous variants.

What these receptors recognize is not known. TCRdb processed the 5' RACE reads anew with MiXCR; each CDR3 protein has one entry. The sample lists over 450,000 distinct CDR3 sequences; more than 9.5% were seen once. Sequencing input: blood, either unsorted or a sorted T cell fraction (not recorded which). The receptors were gathered from a male donor with ankylosing spondylitis.

This clonotype was detected many times. The genes are TRBV11-2 and TRBJ2-2, with TRBD1 matching 9 bases. This CDR3 comprises 16 residues. Looked up from germline, CDR1 is SGHAT and CDR2 is FQNNGV. V shed 10 bases and J 4 bases; nucleotides not matched to a gene: 13. The CDR3 DNA reads TGTGCCACGACCCGGGGACAGGGAGTATTCACCGGGGAGCTGTTTTTT. Encoded protein: CATTRGQGVFTGELFF. Variable domain in full (rest from reference TRBV11-2 and TRBJ2-2): EAGVAQSPRYKIIEKRQSVAFWCNPISGHATLYWYQQILGQGPKLLIQFQNNGVVDDSQLPKDRFSAERLKGVDSTLKIQPAKLEDSAVYLCATTRGQGVFTGELFFGEGSRLTVL.

J is TRBJ1-6 and V is TRBV5-1; maybe TRBD1 (6 bases). CDR3 length: 17 residues. Germline V CDR1 and CDR2: SGHRS, YFSETQ. The ends were cut back, 5 bases at V and 7 bases at J, with 22 bases in the middle. The CDR3 bases are TGCGCCAGCAGATCAGGTACCGCTGGACAGCTCAATTCACCCCTCCACTTT. Residues: CASRSGTAGQLNSPLHF.

The sample holds a few counts of this clonotype. The V call is TRBV12-3 or TRBV12-4, the J call TRBJ2-5, with D possibly matching TRBD2 (6 bases). V shed 10 bases and J shed 4 bases, with 13 bases lying between them. The CDR3 loop spans 12 amino acids. The CDR3 reads CAIGGPRETQYF. The DNA of the CDR3 is TGTGCCATCGGAGGGCCGAGAGAGACCCAGTACTTC.

A few counts support this clonotype. The rearrangement joins TRBV5-1 to TRBJ2-1; TRBD2 matches 8 bases. The J segment lost 0 bases and the V segment lost 4 bases, leaving 3 bases of the junction unmatched. Germline V CDR1 and CDR2: SGHRS, YFSETQ. This CDR3 comprises 15 residues. The CDR3 reads CASSQTSASYNEQFF. CDR3 DNA sequence: TGCGCCAGCAGCCAGACTAGCGCCTCCTACAATGAGCAGTTCTTC.

This clonotype was counted only a few times. V and J are TRBV7-9 and TRBJ2-3; 9 nucleotides agree with TRBD2. Trimming took 7 bases from V and 4 from J; bases not matched to a gene: 3. The CDR3 contains 13 residues. Germline CDR1 reads SEHNR; CDR2 reads FQNEAQ (reference sequence). For the CDR3, the DNA is TGTGCCAGCATCCGCGGGGGGGCAGATACGCAGTATTTT. Protein sequence: CASIRGGADTQYF.

This clonotype was seen many times. This sequence joins TRBV20-1 and TRBJ1-1, with D possibly being TRBD1 (5 bases). The germline gives CDR1 DFQATT, CDR2 SNEGSKA (reference sequence). Trimming took 0 bases from V and 1 from J, leaving 9 bases between them. This CDR3 spans 14 amino acids. For the CDR3, the DNA is TGCAGTGCTAGAGATTGGGGGGAGAACACTGAAGCTTTCTTT. Its translation is CSARDWGENTEAFF.

The V call is TRBV18, the J call TRBJ2-3, with TRBD2 matching 8 bases. Per germline, CDR1 KGHSH and CDR2 LQKENI. The CDR3 contains 17 residues. J lost 1 base, V lost 2 bases, and 8 bases had no gene match. This chain's CDR3 is CASSPNTGLGGTDTQYF. The DNA for the CDR3 is TGTGCCAGCTCACCAAACACGGGACTAGGAGGCACAGATACGCAGTATTTT.

This clonotype was seen only a few times. The rearrangement joins TRBV11-2 to TRBJ1-3; possible D gene TRBD1, 6 bases. Trimming shortened V by 1 base and J by 4 bases, and 11 bases separated the two germline ends. Germline V gives CDR1 SGHAT, CDR2 FQNNGV. There are 15 residues in the CDR3. CDR3: CASSLALGAGNTIYF. The DNA of the CDR3 is TGTGCCAGCAGCTTAGCCTTGGGGGCCGGAAACACCATATATTTT.

J is TRBJ2-3 and V is TRBV5-1, with no clear D. CDR1 is SGHRS, CDR2 YFSETQ, per germline. The V and J ends lost 0 bases and 1 base respectively, with 6 bases between them. This CDR3 region has 14 residues. This chain's CDR3 is CASSLVKGTDTQYF. CDR3 coding DNA: TGCGCCAGCAGCTTGGTGAAAGGCACAGATACGCAGTATTTT. Combining the CDR3 with reference TRBV5-1 and TRBJ2-3 gives the whole variable domain KAGVTQTPRYLIKTRGQQVTLSCSPISGHRSVSWYQQTPGQGLQFLFEYFSETQRNKGNFPGRFSGRQFSNSRSEMNVSTLELGDSALYLCASSLVKGTDTQYFGPGTRLTVL.